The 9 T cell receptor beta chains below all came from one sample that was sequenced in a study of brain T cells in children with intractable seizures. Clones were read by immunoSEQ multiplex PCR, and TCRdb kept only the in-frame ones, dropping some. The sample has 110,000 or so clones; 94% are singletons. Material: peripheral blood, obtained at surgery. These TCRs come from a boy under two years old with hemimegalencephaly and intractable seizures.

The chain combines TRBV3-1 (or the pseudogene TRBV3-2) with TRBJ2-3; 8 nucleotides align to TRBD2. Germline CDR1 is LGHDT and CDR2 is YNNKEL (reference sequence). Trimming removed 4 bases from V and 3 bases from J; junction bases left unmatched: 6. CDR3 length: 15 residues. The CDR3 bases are TGTGCCAGCAGCCTGAGCGGGAGTCGAACAGATACGCAGTATTTT. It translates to CASSLSGSRTDTQYF.

The CDR3: CAWRQGVYYGYTF. Written as DNA, the CDR3 is TGTGCCTGGCGACAGGGGGTTTACTATGGCTACACCTTC. J is TRBJ1-2 and V is TRBV30; 9 bases align to TRBD1. The CDR3 has 13 amino acids. The trim removed 5 bases at V and 3 bases at J, leaving 4 bases unmatched. The germline gives CDR1 GTSNPN, CDR2 SVGIG (reference sequence).

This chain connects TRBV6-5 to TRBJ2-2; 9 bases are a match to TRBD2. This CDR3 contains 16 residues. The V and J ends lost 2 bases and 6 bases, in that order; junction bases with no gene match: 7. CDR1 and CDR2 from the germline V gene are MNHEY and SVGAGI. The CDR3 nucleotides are TGTGCCAGCAGTTACCGATCGGCGGGAGGGCCCGGGGAGCTGTTTTTT. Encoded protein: CASSYRSAGGPGELFF.

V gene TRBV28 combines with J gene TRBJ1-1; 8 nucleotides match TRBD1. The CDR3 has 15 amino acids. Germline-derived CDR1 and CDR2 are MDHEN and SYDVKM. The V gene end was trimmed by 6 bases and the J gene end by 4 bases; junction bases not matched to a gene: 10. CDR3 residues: CASSSQDRVTTEAFF. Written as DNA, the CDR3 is TGTGCCAGCAGCTCCCAGGACAGGGTGACCACTGAAGCTTTCTTT.

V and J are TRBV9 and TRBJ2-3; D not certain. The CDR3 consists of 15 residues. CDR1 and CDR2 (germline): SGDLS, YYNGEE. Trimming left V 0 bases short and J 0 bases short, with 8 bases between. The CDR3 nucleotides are TGTGCCAGCAGCGTAGCTGGGATTAGCACAGATACGCAGTATTTT. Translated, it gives CASSVAGISTDTQYF.

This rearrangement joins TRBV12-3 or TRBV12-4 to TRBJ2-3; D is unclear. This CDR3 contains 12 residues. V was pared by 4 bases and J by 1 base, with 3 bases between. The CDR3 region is CASSSRTDTQYF. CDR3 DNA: TGTGCCAGCAGTTCCCGCACAGATACGCAGTATTTT.

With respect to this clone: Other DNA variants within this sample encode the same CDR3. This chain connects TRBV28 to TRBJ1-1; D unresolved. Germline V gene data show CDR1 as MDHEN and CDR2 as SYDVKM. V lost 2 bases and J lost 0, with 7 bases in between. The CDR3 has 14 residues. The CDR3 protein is CASSLRTVNTEAFF. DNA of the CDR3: TGTGCCAGCAGTTTAAGGACCGTGAACACTGAAGCTTTCTTT.

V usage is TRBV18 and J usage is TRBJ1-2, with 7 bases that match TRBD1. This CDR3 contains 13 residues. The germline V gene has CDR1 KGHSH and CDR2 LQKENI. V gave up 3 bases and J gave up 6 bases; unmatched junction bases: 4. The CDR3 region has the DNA TGTGCCAGCTCACCTAAGGGGGCTGATGGCTACACCTTC. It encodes CASSPKGADGYTF.

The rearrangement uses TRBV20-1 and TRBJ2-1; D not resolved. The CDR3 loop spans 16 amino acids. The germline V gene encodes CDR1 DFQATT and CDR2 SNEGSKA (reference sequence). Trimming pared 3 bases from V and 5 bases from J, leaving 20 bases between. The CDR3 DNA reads TGCAGTGCTAGTTCCCCCAGATTTCTAACCAACAATGAGCAGTTCTTC. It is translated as CSASSPRFLTNNEQFF.